This T cell receptor beta chain was recorded in a study of OX40 agonist ivuxolimab in advanced cancers. Germline V CDR1 and CDR2: SGDLS, YYNGEE. The CDR3 is 16 amino acids. Trimming removed 0 bases at V and 7 bases at J, with 17 bases between. Blood specimens came from baseline, cycle 4 day 1, and cycle 7 day 1. General observations from the study: It was also the case that some nonresponders had low normalized T-cell clonal expansion.

For this clone: Its antigen is currently unknown. This CDR3 is also generated by other DNA sequences in the sample.

Assay used: immunoSEQ multiplex PCR; TCRdb lists only in-frame clones, some missing. The data show under 65,000 clones, with about 85% seen just once and around 21% held by the top ten. This chain links TRBV9 with TRBJ2-4; tentatively, D is TRBD1 (6 bases). The sample consisted of CD4+ or CD8+ T cells sorted from blood, taken in a trial of the OX40 agonist ivuxolimab. The source of this sequence is an adult with an advanced solid tumor such as melanoma, head and neck, liver or kidney cancer. CDR3 sequence (DNA): TGTGCCAGCAGCGTAGACCAAGGCCAGGGGAAGAACATTCAGTACTTC. Amino acids: CASSVDQGQGKNIQYF.